These T cell receptor beta chains were read from a single sample in a study of blood T cell repertoires in COVID-19. Assay: immunoSEQ multiplex PCR; the TCRdb copy retains only in-frame clones and omits some. The sample shows more than 150,000 clones, approximately 80% of them seen only once. The material sequenced was peripheral blood. The receptors stem from a human donor in a cohort sampled during active COVID-19. Each CDR3 is given with its conserved first and last residue. A D gene is named only where the DNA matches it firmly. The listing skips clone size in some rows; elsewhere it reads once, few, many or a size class.

V gene,D gene,J gene,clone size,CDR3 protein,CDR3 DNA
TRBV11-2,-,TRBJ1-1,-,CASSLVQGREAFF,TGTGCCAGCAGCTTAGTCCAGGGCCGTGAAGCTTTCTTT
TRBV7-7,TRBD1,TRBJ2-3,once,CASSEGTGGADTQYF,TGTGCCAGCAGCGAAGGGACAGGGGGCGCAGATACGCAGTATTTT
TRBV9,TRBD2,TRBJ2-1,few,CASSPRVSGGENEQFF,TGTGCCAGCAGCCCCCGTGTTAGCGGGGGGGAGAATGAGCAGTTCTTC
TRBV5-6,TRBD1,TRBJ1-2,-,CASTPGTGQGTYGYTF,TGTGCCAGCACCCCTGGGACGGGACAGGGAACATATGGCTACACCTTC
TRBV13,TRBD1,TRBJ2-2,-,CASSTMDRGLELFF,TGTGCCAGCAGTACAATGGACAGGGGGCTGGAGCTGTTTTTT
TRBV4-1,TRBD1,TRBJ1-4,-,CASSQGGQGARANEKLFF,TGCGCCAGCAGCCAAGGGGGACAGGGGGCACGGGCTAATGAAAAACTGTTTTTT
TRBV29-1,TRBD2,TRBJ2-2,-,CSVWLSGSLAGFGELFF,TGCAGCGTTTGGTTATCGGGTAGTCTAGCGGGTTTCGGGGAGCTGTTTTTT
TRBV5-1,-,TRBJ1-1,-,CASSPGGAGRWTEAFF,TGCGCCAGCAGCCCCGGGGGGGCTGGGAGGTGGACTGAAGCTTTCTTT
TRBV19,TRBD1,TRBJ2-7,-,CASRLTGGYEQYF,TGTGCCAGTAGGCTGACAGGGGGCTACGAGCAGTACTTC
TRBV12-5,-,TRBJ1-6,-,CASGLSGGDSPLHF,TGTGCTAGTGGTTTGAGCGGGGGGGATTCACCCCTCCACTTT
TRBV9,-,TRBJ1-2,-,CASSVNDRMRYGYTF,TGTGCCAGCAGCGTAAATGACAGGATGCGGTATGGCTACACCTTC
TRBV10-1,TRBD1,TRBJ1-1,-,CASSPDRGNTEAFF,TGCGCCAGCAGTCCGGACAGGGGGAACACTGAAGCTTTCTTT
TRBV7-9,-,TRBJ1-3,-,CASSPRRRAGIAGNTIYF,TGTGCCAGCAGCCCAAGAAGGAGGGCAGGCATCGCTGGAAACACCATATATTTT
TRBV7-3,-,TRBJ1-2,-,CASSLRTTFYGYTF,TGTGCCAGCAGCTTAAGGACTACCTTCTATGGCTACACCTTC
TRBV27,-,TRBJ1-2,-,CASSSPINREGGYTF,TGTGCCAGCAGCTCCCCAATCAACAGGGAAGGAGGCTACACCTTC
TRBV19,TRBD1,TRBJ1-2,-,CASYRGPSGYTF,TGTGCCAGCTACAGGGGGCCTAGCGGCTACACCTTC
TRBV30,TRBD2,TRBJ2-7,-,CAWSDGGAYEQYF,TGTGCCTGGAGTGACGGGGGGGCCTACGAGCAGTACTTC
TRBV14,TRBD1,TRBJ2-7,-,CASSQVTGGYEQYF,TGTGCCAGCAGCCAAGTGACAGGGGGCTACGAGCAGTACTTC
TRBV6-6,-,TRBJ2-7,-,CASSYSPGGSYEQYF,TGTGCCAGCAGTTACTCGCCCGGGGGTTCCTACGAGCAGTACTTC
TRBV18,TRBD1,TRBJ1-3,-,CASSRDREGNTIYF,TGTGCCAGCTCCAGGGACAGGGAAGGAAACACCATATATTTT
TRBV7-9,TRBD1,TRBJ2-3,once,CASSFRTGSTDTQYF,TGTGCCAGCAGCTTCCGGACAGGGAGCACAGATACGCAGTATTTT
TRBV6-5,-,TRBJ1-2,-,CASYGTGDGYTF,TGTGCCAGCTACGGGACGGGGGATGGCTACACCTTC
TRBV5-5,-,TRBJ2-7,-,CASSGQNYEQYF,TGTGCCAGCAGCGGACAGAACTACGAGCAGTACTTC
TRBV4-1,TRBD2,TRBJ2-3,-,CASSQQRLAGDADTQYF,TGCGCCAGCAGCCAACAACGACTAGCGGGGGATGCAGATACGCAGTATTTT
TRBV6-2/TRBV6-3,-,TRBJ1-2,-,CASSYNSAMYNYGYTF,TGTGCCAGCAGTTACAACTCAGCGATGTATAACTATGGCTACACCTTC
TRBV11-1,TRBD1,TRBJ2-7,-,CASSWGRGGYNEQYF,TGTGCCAGCAGCTGGGGGCGAGGGGGCTACAACGAGCAGTACTTC
TRBV4-1,TRBD2,TRBJ2-1,-,CASSFRLAGLNEQFF,TGCGCCAGCAGCTTTCGACTAGCGGGGTTGAATGAGCAGTTCTTC
TRBV4-1,-,TRBJ2-3,-,CASSQGTSADTQYF,TGCGCCAGCAGCCAAGGGACTTCGGCAGATACGCAGTATTTT
TRBV4-1,TRBD1,TRBJ1-4,-,CASNYRGANEKLFF,TGCGCCAGCAACTACAGGGGAGCTAATGAAAAACTGTTTTTT
TRBV7-9,TRBD1,TRBJ2-7,once,CASSPGQLEQYF,TGTGCCAGCAGCCCGGGACAGCTCGAGCAGTACTTC
TRBV6-5,-,TRBJ1-3,-,CASSYQAPDSGNTIYF,TGTGCCAGCAGTTACCAAGCCCCCGATTCTGGAAACACCATATATTTT
TRBV5-4,TRBD1,TRBJ2-1,-,CASSLREAGGDEQFF,TGTGCCAGCAGCTTGAGGGAGGCAGGGGGCGATGAGCAGTTCTTC
TRBV7-2,-,TRBJ2-7,-,CASSPSRVSYEQYF,TGTGCCAGCAGCCCTAGCCGGGTCTCCTACGAGCAGTACTTC
TRBV5-5,-,TRBJ2-3,-,CASSPTEDTQYF,TGTGCCAGCAGCCCGACAGAAGATACGCAGTATTTT
TRBV4-2,-,TRBJ1-1,-,CASSQDGTTEAFF,TGTGCCAGCAGCCAAGATGGCACCACTGAAGCTTTCTTT
TRBV3-1/TRBV3-2,TRBD1,TRBJ1-5,-,CASSHSTGVNQPQHF,TGTGCCAGCAGCCACTCAACAGGGGTCAATCAGCCCCAGCATTTT
TRBV19,-,TRBJ2-7,-,CASSAGTGHEQYF,TGTGCCAGTTCAGCCGGGACTGGTCACGAGCAGTACTTC
TRBV18,-,TRBJ1-2,-,CASSSPVDRGSKSYGYTF,TGTGCCAGCTCAAGCCCCGTGGACAGAGGATCTAAGTCCTATGGCTACACCTTC
TRBV7-9,-,TRBJ2-7,once,CASSLDQGSYEQYF,TGTGCCAGCAGCTTAGATCAGGGTTCCTACGAGCAGTACTTC
TRBV7-6,TRBD2,TRBJ2-3,-,CASSLGTAGGFPDTQYF,TGTGCCAGCAGCTTAGGAACGGCGGGAGGATTTCCGGATACGCAGTATTTT
TRBV6-6,-,TRBJ1-3,-,CAAGGASGNTIYF,TGTGCCGCCGGGGGGGCGAGTGGAAACACCATATATTTT
TRBV15,-,TRBJ2-2,few,CATSREASGAGELFF,TGTGCCACCAGCAGAGAGGCTTCCGGGGCCGGGGAGCTGTTTTTT
TRBV2,-,TRBJ2-3,-,CASRPNGEGTDTQYF,TGTGCCAGCAGACCCAACGGCGAGGGAACAGATACGCAGTATTTT
TRBV29-1,-,TRBJ2-3,-,CSVEVGPSGDTQYF,TGCAGCGTTGAAGTGGGGCCGTCCGGGGATACGCAGTATTTT
TRBV7-8,TRBD2,TRBJ2-7,-,CASSLWGGPPYEQYF,TGTGCCAGCAGCTTATGGGGGGGACCTCCCTACGAGCAGTACTTC
TRBV12-5,-,TRBJ2-1,once,CASGLVLRGNLDEQFF,TGTGCTAGTGGTTTGGTACTTAGGGGTAACCTAGATGAGCAGTTCTTC
TRBV5-6,-,TRBJ2-5,once,CASSPVGEQRAQETQYF,TGTGCCAGCAGCCCCGTGGGGGAACAGCGGGCCCAAGAGACCCAGTACTTC
TRBV19,-,TRBJ2-7,-,CASSISRQVSSYEQYF,TGTGCCAGTAGTATTAGCCGACAGGTGAGCTCCTACGAGCAGTACTTC
TRBV6-6,-,TRBJ2-7,-,CASSPGLLNQQYF,TGTGCCAGCAGTCCGGGACTTCTGAACCAGCAGTACTTC
TRBV29-1,-,TRBJ1-2,-,CSVDPLSGYTF,TGCAGCGTTGATCCACTTTCGGGCTACACCTTC
TRBV11-3,TRBD1,TRBJ2-3,-,CASSLQGAGTDTQYF,TGTGCCAGCAGCTTGCAGGGGGCTGGCACAGATACGCAGTATTTT
TRBV7-2,-,TRBJ1-5,-,CASSFEGDTQPQHF,TGTGCCAGCAGCTTTGAAGGGGATACTCAGCCCCAGCATTTT
TRBV6-5,-,TRBJ1-1,-,CASSPTGSLNTEAFF,TGTGCCAGCAGTCCCACAGGGTCCCTGAACACTGAAGCTTTCTTT
TRBV27,-,TRBJ2-5,-,CASSIYYQETQYF,TGTGCCAGCAGTATTTACTACCAAGAGACCCAGTACTTC
TRBV10-3,TRBD1,TRBJ1-5,-,CAISPGQGSNQPQHF,TGTGCCATCAGCCCCGGACAGGGCAGCAATCAGCCCCAGCATTTT
TRBV28,-,TRBJ2-4,once,CASSFGSTKNIQYF,TGTGCCAGCAGTTTCGGGTCAACCAAAAACATTCAGTACTTC
TRBV5-1,-,TRBJ2-1,-,CASSIRSSYNEQFF,TGCGCCAGCAGCATTAGAAGCTCCTACAATGAGCAGTTCTTC
TRBV9,TRBD2,TRBJ2-1,-,CASSSSGSSSYNEQFF,TGTGCCAGCAGCTCTAGCGGCTCTAGCTCCTACAATGAGCAGTTCTTC
TRBV27,TRBD1,TRBJ2-2,-,CASSWSRGHGELFF,TGTGCCAGCAGTTGGAGCAGGGGGCACGGGGAGCTGTTTTTT